This T cell receptor beta chain comes out of a study of T cells in Graves' hyperthyroidism and ophthalmopathy. Study-wide background: Sampling of peripheral blood happened at initial diagnosis, prior to any treatment.

This clonotype was observed many times. Its antigen is unknown. Findings of the study overall: Blood also contained most expanded thyroid clonotypes above 0.001.

Template material for amplifying TCR beta CDR3 regions consisted of RNA transcripts. HTBI primers were the set used in a first-round RT-PCR of the TCR CDR3. A single record per CDR3 protein comes from TCRdb applying MiXCR to the multiplex PCR reads. The data show under 300,000 distinct CDR3 sequences, 10% to 15% seen once. V lost 7 bases and J lost 7; bases outside the gene matches: 5. The CDR3 sequence is 13 residues long. Per germline, CDR1 SNHLY and CDR2 FYNNEI. Sequences were obtained from blood. This receptor was obtained from a woman aged 30 to 39 with Graves' hyperthyroidism that later progressed to Graves' ophthalmopathy. The chain joins TRBV2 to TRBJ2-1; 9 positions match TRBD1. The CDR3 region is CASTGTGSNEQFF. CDR3 coding DNA: TGTGCCAGCACGGGGACAGGGTCGAATGAGCAGTTCTTC.